The text below deals with one TCR beta chain. Its antigen is as yet unknown. Averaging about 100 mL, one heparinised blood draw was given by each donor. The sample belongs to a study of beta chain features in type 1 diabetes. Study-wide background: Examined across all samples were around 110 million sorted cells.

Germline lookup yields CDR1 MDHEN and CDR2 SYDVKM. The length of the CDR3 is 17 residues. Unmatched junction bases numbered 12, after V lost 3 bases and J lost 1 base. Study results and limitations: The study found moderately but significantly shorter TCRB CDR3s in all four CD4+ subsets of Type 1 diabetes patients. It was among patients, rather than healthy donors, that naive, central memory and Treg TCRB repertoires appeared more similar.

What was sequenced were expressed TCRB transcripts, since all of the isolated RNA had been reverse transcribed. Sequenced by immunoSEQ multiplex PCR; TCRdb stores in-frame clones only, minus some. The repertoire holds approximately 280,000 clones, approximately 15% seen once, with 0.015% in the top ten. The TCR originated in a man between 18 and 35 years old with type 1 diabetes. Input material: naive CD4+ T cells from blood. This sequence joins TRBV28 and TRBJ2-7; 7 bases match TRBD2. CDR3 in amino acids: CASSLEKWGGVSYEQYF. The CDR3 DNA reads TGTGCCAGCAGTTTGGAAAAGTGGGGGGGAGTATCCTACGAGCAGTACTTC.